A selection of T cell receptor beta chains follows, all from one sample in a study of PD-1 blockade in classical Hodgkin lymphoma. Generated by immunoSEQ multiplex PCR, the TCRdb table keeps only in-frame clones and is missing some. The table has tens of thousands of clones, 89% seen once. The sequenced sample consisted of CD4+ T cells from blood. The receptors stem from a human donor with classical Hodgkin lymphoma. Each CDR3 is given with its conserved first and last residue.

cdr3_length,v_call,cdr3_aa
16,TRBV19,CASSIGVGDGTDTQYF
15,TRBV10-3,CAITGEYSGANVLTF
13,TRBV30,CAWTRDRNEKLFF
15,TRBV4-3,CASSQENQPPYGYTF
14,TRBV5-1,CASRSRESTDTQYF
14,TRBV13,CASTRTGDNSPLHF
15,TRBV7-2,CASSQRAGRYNEQFF
12,TRBV7-2,CASSSSQETQYF
14,TRBV27,CASSSQGPYNEQFF
12,TRBV28,CASSPNLAEQYF
15,TRBV19,CASSIRLAGRGELFF
17,TRBV9,CASSPSGGIGSYNEQFF
14,TRBV18,CASSAEVYNSPLHF
14,TRBV2,CASSEDRGTGELFF
17,TRBV7-5,CARSPTSGSSCTDTQYF
13,TRBV4-3,CASRSRGTDTQYF
15,TRBV7-2,CASSRQYRGIDTQYF
15,TRBV5-4,CASSLGQGGGNTIYF
14,TRBV2,CASRRQGVGGELFF
15,TRBV7-2,CASSRSGTGYNEQFF
14,TRBV2,CASSRTERNQPQHF
13,TRBV6-6,CASSTRNRAEQYF
15,TRBV5-1,CASSLELAGVYEQYF
15,TRBV5-1,CASSLAQGAGNEQFF
14,TRBV28,CASSPGTGSYGYTF
14,TRBV7-2,CASSPRGLAGEQYF
16,TRBV11-2,CASSLGVRTSNNEQFF
15,TRBV28,CASSVLAGDSYEQYF
13,TRBV30,CAWSQRGGHEQYF
16,TRBV9,CASSVGTGFPTGELFF
14,TRBV19,CASRVGRGNQPQHF
14,TRBV28,CASMSLGLGGEQFF
11,TRBV30,CAFMGSYEQYF
15,TRBV12-2,CASRPHRVPGNTIYF
12,TRBV6-5,CASRTGPGELFF
14,TRBV11-3,CASSFRQGPGELFF
16,TRBV18,CASSPESGSLSYEQYF
17,TRBV10-1,CASSEASGAGSYNEQFF
13,TRBV28,CASSLALFNEQFF
15,TRBV11-2,CASSLEGGLAYEQYF
12,TRBV28,CASSPPSAEQYF
13,TRBV4-1,CASSQDFSQPQHF
14,TRBV5-1,CASSGGPGTDTQYF
16,TRBV18,CASSPGVSALLDTQYF
16,TRBV27,CASSLVIGGVTGGYTF
17,TRBV10-3,CAISESSGGNRNTEAFF
14,TRBV28,CASSPWEVNTEAFF
12,TRBV2,CASSIVGETQYF
12,TRBV7-2,CASSSNNQPQHF
13,TRBV19,CASSRQFNYGYTF
15,TRBV5-1,CASSLVVRDPREQYF
15,TRBV5-6,CASSRTLPGQEKLFF